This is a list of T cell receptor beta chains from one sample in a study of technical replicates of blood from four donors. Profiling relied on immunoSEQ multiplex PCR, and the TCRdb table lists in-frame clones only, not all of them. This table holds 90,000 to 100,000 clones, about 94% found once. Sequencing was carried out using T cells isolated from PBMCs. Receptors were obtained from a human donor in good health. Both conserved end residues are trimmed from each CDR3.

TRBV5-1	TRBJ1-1	ASSLLQGVGTEAF
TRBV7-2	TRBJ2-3	ASSVRLDTQY
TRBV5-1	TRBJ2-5	ASSGLAGAGETQY
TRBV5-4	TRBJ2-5	ASSFSLGLETQY
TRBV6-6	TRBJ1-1	ASSGQGSNTEAF
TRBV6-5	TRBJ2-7	ASSYVGTGLYEQY
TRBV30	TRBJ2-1	AWSELSGVNEQF
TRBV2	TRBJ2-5	ASRLRETQY
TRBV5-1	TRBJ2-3	ASSLDVYTDTQY
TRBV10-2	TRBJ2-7	ASSEPRGYEQY
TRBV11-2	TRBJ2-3	ASWTQGSTDTQY
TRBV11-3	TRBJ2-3	ASTLPGETQY
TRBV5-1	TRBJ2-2	ASLDRGHGTGELF
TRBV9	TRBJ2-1	ASSLRGTVNYNEQF
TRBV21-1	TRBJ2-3	ASSALAGLVRDTQY
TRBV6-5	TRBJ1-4	ASSPPGRNEKLF
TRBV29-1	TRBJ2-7	SAGTGHDEQY
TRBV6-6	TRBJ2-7	ASRLAPYEQY
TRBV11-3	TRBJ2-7	ASSDRSGLYEQY
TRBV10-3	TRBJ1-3	AISEGQGDGNTIY
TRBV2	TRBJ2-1	ASSKRVAPNEQF
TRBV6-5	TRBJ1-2	ASSYSNLYGYT
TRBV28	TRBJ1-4	ASGGNRPNEKLF
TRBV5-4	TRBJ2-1	ASSKREGLANEQF
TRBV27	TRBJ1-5	ASSLFGTGKLGQPQH
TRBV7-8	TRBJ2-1	ASSSSFSSTNEQF
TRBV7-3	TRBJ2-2	ASSTTSGRSTGELF
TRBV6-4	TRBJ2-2	ASRQRANTGELF
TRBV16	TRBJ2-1	ASSHLGGSNEQF